The TCR beta chain under discussion was sequenced for a study of cytomegalovirus exposure and HLA in healthy donors. Study results and caveats: Rare TCR sequences predominated, though certain public TCRs were found in many donors. TCR clusters originating in the first cohort tended to co-occur in the roughly 120 validation repertoires, according to a later analysis. A few chains tied to CMV proved CMV antigen-specific in vitro.

Assay: immunoSEQ multiplex PCR; the TCRdb copy retains only in-frame clones and omits some. The sample records some 140,000 clones, around 85% being singletons. Comment on this clone: Its antigen is undetermined.

The donors belonged to the approximately 110-subject validation cohort, separate from the roughly 710-subject first cohort. The material sequenced was PBMCs. This clonotype was sampled from a man aged 18 to 30 in good health and CMV-seronegative.

The CDR3 DNA reads TGTGCCAGCAGTGAATTAAAAACTAATGAAAAACTGTTTTTT. Translated, it gives CASSELKTNEKLFF. V is TRBV6-1 and J is TRBJ1-4, with unresolved D. V was cut by 2 bases and J by 1 base, with 5 bases left in between. CDR1 and CDR2 from the germline V gene are MNHNS and SASEGT. There are 14 residues in the CDR3.